The 19 T cell receptor beta chains below all came from one sample that was sequenced in a study of Ad26.COV2.S vaccination and SARS-CoV-2 variants (dated by TCRdb to the early 2020s). The receptor library was made with the immunoSEQ multiplex PCR assay. Entries here come from immuneACCESS through TCRdb and include only in-frame sequences with V and J called. Some clones fail to appear in such tables; in the studies checked, an unresolved V gene covers under half of the shortfall, and the cause of the remainder is unknown. The sample includes some 350,000 clones, with roughly 90% observed a single time. The ten most abundant clones make up 4.5% to 5.5% of the sample. The meaning of the sample's treatment or condition label: roughly 18 received Ad26.COV2.S at low or high dose, single or two shots; roughly five received placebo; per-sample allocation not given. Repertoires of vaccine and placebo recipients were sequenced from samples collected on day 63 after the first injection.

Sequencing was performed on peripheral blood, taken in a trial of Ad26.COV2.S vaccine versus placebo. These TCRs come from a person between 18 and 60 years old who received the Ad26.COV2.S COVID-19 vaccine or a placebo.

CDR3 DNA: TGTGCCAGCAGCTCGGGAACAGGGTTTAGAGAGACCCAGTACTTC. Translating it yields CASSSGTGFRETQYF. This rearrangement joins TRBV5-6 to TRBJ2-5; tentative D call: TRBD1 (6 bases). The CDR3 consists of 15 residues. The V end lost 3 bases, the J end lost 4 bases, and 16 bases lay between the germline ends. Germline CDR1 reads SGHDT; CDR2 reads YYEEEE.

This chain connects TRBV2 to TRBJ2-2; TRBD1 is a possible D gene (6 bases). Germline-derived CDR1 and CDR2 are SNHLY and FYNNEI. The length of the CDR3 is 14 residues. The germline V and J ends were trimmed by 6 bases and 3 bases, with 11 bases remaining between them. The CDR3 reads CASSQDRYTGELFF. CDR3 sequence (DNA): TGTGCCAGCAGCCAGGACAGATACACCGGGGAGCTGTTTTTT. The whole variable domain, remainder taken from reference TRBV2 and TRBJ2-2, is EPEVTQTPSHQVTQMGQEVILRCVPISNHLYFYWYRQILGQKVEFLVSFYNNEISEKSEIFDDQFSVERPDGSNFTLKIRSTKLEDSAMYFCASSQDRYTGELFFGEGSRLTVL.

Only a few counts were recorded for this clone. The V call is TRBV4-1, the J call TRBJ1-3; D is unresolved. Germline CDR1 is MGHRA and CDR2 is YSYEKL. The V end was cut by 0 bases, the J end by 4 bases, with 10 bases between. This CDR3 spans 15 amino acids. The CDR3 reads CASSQESATGNTIYF. The CDR3 DNA follows: TGCGCCAGCAGCCAAGAGAGTGCGACGGGAAACACCATATATTTT.

This clone was seen only once. The CDR3 is CASSLAGQDTDTQYF. The CDR3 bases are TGTGCCAGCAGCTTAGCAGGACAGGACACAGATACGCAGTATTTT. This chain joins TRBV7-6 and TRBJ2-3; 7 bases map to TRBD1. Germline values: CDR1 SGHVS, CDR2 FNYEAQ. The CDR3 is 15 amino acids. With V trimmed by 0 bases and J by 2 bases, 2 bases remained unmatched.

In this sample, this clone turned up a few times. The gene calls are TRBV10-3 and TRBJ1-1; 11 nucleotides match TRBD1. The CDR3 sequence is 16 residues long. Unmatched junction bases numbered 8, after V lost 2 bases and J lost 6 bases. Germline-derived CDR1 and CDR2 are ENHRY and SYGVKD. CDR3 residues: CAISERDRGLWAEAFF. CDR3 nucleotide sequence: TGTGCCATCAGTGAGAGGGACAGGGGGTTGTGGGCTGAAGCTTTCTTT.

The V call is TRBV18, the J call TRBJ1-1; D might be TRBD1 (5 bases). This CDR3 has 13 amino acids. Germline V lookup: CDR1 KGHSH, CDR2 LQKENI. V was clipped by 3 bases and J by 8 bases, with 13 bases between them. The CDR3 loop reads CASSPQGTGEAFF. In nucleotides, the CDR3 is TGTGCCAGCTCACCGCAAGGGACGGGGGAAGCTTTCTTT.

This sequence joins TRBV7-2 and TRBJ1-5, with a weak D call TRBD1 (6 bases). The CDR3 is 14 amino acids. V lost 3 bases and J lost 9, with 15 bases in between. Germline lookup yields CDR1 SGHTA and CDR2 FQGNSA. CDR3 coding DNA: TGTGCCAGCAGCTTTAAAGGGGGTTCCCGGCCCCAGCATTTT. As protein: CASSFKGGSRPQHF.

V and J are TRBV11-2 and TRBJ2-1; a weak D match, TRBD1 (6 bases). The CDR3 contains 11 residues. Trimming left V 0 bases short and J 15 bases short, with 9 bases between. The V gene's germline CDR1 is SGHAT and CDR2 FQNNGV. CDR3 bases: TGTGCCAGCAGCTTAGATCAGGGGCCGTTCTTC. Its protein is CASSLDQGPFF. Complete variable domain (other parts from reference TRBV11-2 and TRBJ2-1): EAGVAQSPRYKIIEKRQSVAFWCNPISGHATLYWYQQILGQGPKLLIQFQNNGVVDDSQLPKDRFSAERLKGVDSTLKIQPAKLEDSAVYLCASSLDQGPFFGPGTRLTVL.

On this clone: Distinct nucleotide sequences in the sample also encode this CDR3. The chain couples TRBV6-5 to TRBJ1-1, with D unresolved. This CDR3 comprises 13 residues. The V end lost 0 bases, the J end lost 4 bases, and 6 bases lay between the germline ends. Germline loops: CDR1 MNHEY, CDR2 SVGAGI. This chain's CDR3 is CASSYSRATEAFF. CDR3 bases: TGTGCCAGCAGTTACTCGCGGGCCACTGAAGCTTTCTTT.

The CDR3 region has the DNA TGTGCCAGTAGTTCCGGGCCGATTACAGATACGCAGTATTTT. Protein: CASSSGPITDTQYF. The V call is TRBV19, the J call TRBJ2-3, with unresolved D. The CDR3 is 14 residues long. Germline V CDR1 and CDR2: LNHDA, SQIVND (reference sequence). The V and J ends lost 5 bases and 3 bases respectively, with 12 bases between them.

The chain employs TRBV15 and TRBJ1-1; D call uncertain. The CDR3 covers 15 residues. Germline CDR1 and CDR2: LNHNV and YYDKDF (reference sequence). V lost 3 bases to trimming and J lost 1 base, with 12 bases between them. The CDR3 DNA sequence: TGTGCCACCAGCAGGGACGACACTCCGAACACTGAAGCTTTCTTT. As protein: CATSRDDTPNTEAFF.

This sequence joins TRBV7-2 and TRBJ2-6; D is ambiguous. CDR1 is SGHTA, CDR2 FQGNSA, per germline. There are 15 residues in the CDR3. V was trimmed by 2 bases and J by 0 bases, leaving 5 bases between them. This chain's CDR3 is CASSLRNSGANVLTF. Here the CDR3 DNA reads TGTGCCAGCAGCTTACGCAACTCTGGGGCCAACGTCCTGACTTTC.

V is TRBV20-1 and J is TRBJ1-2; D gene ambiguous. Trimming took off 5 bases at V and 6 bases at J, with 7 bases between the two ends. The CDR3 totals 10 residues. Germline V gene sequence: CDR1 DFQATT, CDR2 SNEGSKA (reference sequence). The CDR3, as DNA: TGCAGTGCTCCATTGGATGGCTACACCTTC. This encodes CSAPLDGYTF.

The chain carries TRBV19 and TRBJ1-5, with TRBD1 as a possible D gene (5 bases). V was pared by 5 bases and J by 3 bases, with 11 bases between. In germline, CDR1 is LNHDA, CDR2 SQIVND (reference sequence). The CDR3 is 14 amino acids. CDR3 sequence reads: CASSGTGNNQPQHF. CDR3 in DNA: TGTGCCAGTAGTGGGACCGGGAACAATCAGCCCCAGCATTTT.

V is TRBV18 and J is TRBJ1-2; D call uncertain. Looked up from germline, CDR1 is KGHSH and CDR2 is LQKENI. This CDR3 spans 12 amino acids. Trimming stripped 2 bases from V and 5 bases from J, with 6 bases between. DNA for the CDR3: TGTGCCAGCTCACCAGTGGGGTATGGCTACACCTTC. Protein sequence: CASSPVGYGYTF.

V gene TRBV5-1 combines with J gene TRBJ1-1; D is perhaps TRBD1 (6 bases). Germline CDR1 reads SGHRS; CDR2 reads YFSETQ. The CDR3 totals 14 residues. V lost 4 bases and J lost 6, with 16 bases in between. CDR3 sequence reads: CASSHLGAGAEAFF. The DNA for the CDR3 is TGCGCCAGCAGCCACCTGGGGGCAGGCGCTGAAGCTTTCTTT.

The V call is TRBV9, the J call TRBJ2-5; maybe TRBD2 (6 bases). Looked up from germline, CDR1 is SGDLS and CDR2 is YYNGEE. Trimming stripped 2 bases from V and 5 bases from J, with 10 bases between. The CDR3 spans 13 residues. CDR3 coding DNA: TGTGCCAGCAGCGTCAGGGACTTGGAGACCCAGTACTTC. The encoded protein is CASSVRDLETQYF.

The CDR3 DNA reads as TGTGCCAGCTCCCCGACAGAGGGGGCCTCCTCTGGAAACACCATATATTTT. Translation: CASSPTEGASSGNTIYF. The chain uses TRBV18 and TRBJ1-3; TRBD1 aligns across 7 bases. The germline CDR1 and CDR2 sequences are KGHSH and LQKENI. The CDR3 has 17 amino acids. Trimming at V came to 6 bases and at J to 0 bases, leaving 11 bases not matched to a gene.

CDR3 nucleotide sequence: TGTGCCAGCAGCTTAGGGGGGTACTACGAGCAGTACGTC. Amino acids: CASSLGGYYEQYV. The V gene is TRBV5-8, the J gene TRBJ2-7; D is possibly TRBD1 or TRBD2 (6 bases each). The CDR3 extends over 13 amino acids. The V end lost 2 bases, the J end lost 3 bases, and 9 bases lay between the germline ends. Germline CDR1 reads SGHTS; CDR2 reads YDEGEE.